The 12 T cell receptor beta chains presented below share a single source sample, sequenced in a study of T cell repertoires in cytomegalovirus infection (dated by TCRdb to about 2019). Sequencing took place on an Illumina HiSeq 1500. The raw public data were reprocessed by TCRdb itself: fastp quality trimming at Q25, MiXCR clonotype calling, in-frame beta chains only. Merged by CDR3 protein, the rows form single entries marked with the most common genes and DNA. The sample has under 800,000 distinct CDR3 sequences on record, roughly 24% of them singletons. The ten largest account for roughly 8% of the sample. Material: CD8+ T cells from PBMCs. All receptors come from a human donor in good health (CMV status not recorded). Some clones in this sample may be carry-over from other donors' samples.

The chain has TRBV7-9 and TRBJ1-1; D unresolved. V gave up 5 bases and J gave up 5 bases, with 18 bases separating them. The CDR3 covers 15 residues. Germline CDR1 is SEHNR and CDR2 is FQNEAQ (reference sequence). The CDR3 protein is CASSELVAKWTEAFF. CDR3 sequence (DNA): TGTGCCAGCAGCGAGCTCGTGGCAAAGTGGACTGAAGCTTTCTTT.

The V gene is TRBV6-6, the J gene TRBJ2-1; D is perhaps TRBD1 or TRBD2 (5 bases each). Per the germline V gene, CDR1 is MNHNY and CDR2 is SVGAGI (reference sequence). V lost 0 bases and J 10 bases, leaving 10 bases between the germline ends. The CDR3 is 13 amino acids. The CDR3 spells CASSYSPGTEQFF. The DNA for the CDR3 is TGTGCCAGCAGTTACTCGCCGGGGACCGAGCAGTTCTTC.

About this clonotype itself: This clone may be a read error of a much larger clone one base away. The V call is TRBV7-6, the J call TRBJ1-2; no clear D gene. The CDR3 is 13 residues long. The V gene's germline CDR1 is SGHVS and CDR2 FNYEAQ. The DNA of the CDR3 is TGTGCCAGCAGCTTCCCGGGAGACTATGGCTACGCCTTC. Protein sequence: CASSFPGDYGYAF.

In its sample, this clonotype was seen many times. The chain couples TRBV12-3 or TRBV12-4 to TRBJ1-4; no reliable D call. Deletions cut 3 bases from V and 4 bases from J, with 12 bases between. The length of the CDR3 is 15 residues. The CDR3 spells CASSFSEGGNEKLFF. DNA of the CDR3: TGTGCCAGCAGTTTCTCTGAGGGTGGTAATGAAAAACTGTTTTTT.

This clonotype was seen more than once but under ten times. V usage is TRBV29-1 and J usage is TRBJ2-2, with D maybe TRBD2 (7 bases). The CDR3 runs to 14 residues. V was shortened by 3 bases and J by 4 bases, with 12 bases between the two germline ends. Germline-derived CDR1 and CDR2 are SQVTM and ANQGSEA. CDR3 nucleotides: TGCAGCGTTGACTGGGGGGGGCCCACCGGGGAGCTGTTTTTT. Its protein is CSVDWGGPTGELFF.

This clonotype was picked up many times. The genes are TRBV7-2 and TRBJ2-3, with D perhaps matching TRBD1 (6 bases). CDR1 is SGHTA and CDR2 is FQGNSA in the germline V gene. V was clipped by 4 bases and J by 2 bases, with 13 bases between them. This CDR3 has 15 amino acids. CDR3 residues: CASSSFWDNTDTQYF. The DNA of the CDR3 is TGTGCCAGCAGCTCCTTTTGGGACAACACAGATACGCAGTATTTT. The whole variable domain, remainder taken from reference TRBV7-2 and TRBJ2-3, is GAGVSQSPSNKVTEKGKDVELRCDPISGHTALYWYRQSLGQGLEFLIYFQGNSAPDKSGLPSDRFSAERTGGSVSTLTIQRTQQEDSAVYLCASSSFWDNTDTQYFGPGTRLTVL.

The chain employs TRBV14 and TRBJ1-6; D is uncertain. Germline-derived CDR1 and CDR2 are SGHDN and FVKESK. Trimming removed 2 bases from V and 13 bases from J, with 18 bases in between. The length of the CDR3 is 15 residues. The CDR3 loop reads CASSQFSLGRWPLHF. The CDR3 DNA follows: TGTGCCAGCAGCCAATTTTCGTTAGGGAGATGGCCCCTCCACTTT.

The chain is built from TRBV3-1 and TRBJ2-5, with TRBD1 matching over 7 bases. In germline, CDR1 is LGHDT, CDR2 YNNKEL (reference sequence). V shed 4 bases, J shed 5 bases, and the junction held 4 bases outside the gene matches. This CDR3 is 13 amino acids long. Written as DNA, the CDR3 is TGTGCCAGCAGCCCGACAGGGACGGAGACCCAGTACTTC. Translated: CASSPTGTETQYF.

The chain uses TRBV14 and TRBJ1-1; D unclear. This CDR3 spans 15 amino acids. Germline V CDR1 and CDR2: SGHDN, FVKESK. V was clipped by 0 bases and J by 3 bases, with 11 bases between them. CDR3 DNA: TGTGCCAGCAGCCAAGATGATCACTCCTACACTGAAGCTTTCTTT. As protein: CASSQDDHSYTEAFF.

This clonotype came up a few times. This sequence joins TRBV28 and TRBJ2-1; possible D gene TRBD2, 6 bases. Germline V gene sequence: CDR1 MDHEN, CDR2 SYDVKM. This CDR3 region has 16 residues. V was shortened by 2 bases and J by 8 bases, with 19 bases between the two germline ends. CDR3 DNA sequence: TGTGCCAGCAGTTTAGGTGGCGGGGAATTTTTCGATGAGCAGTTCTTC. Its protein product is CASSLGGGEFFDEQFF.

In this sample, this clonotype turned up once. This clone may be a read error of a much larger clone one base away. This chain links TRBV7-8 with TRBJ2-1; D gene uncertain. The CDR3 totals 19 residues. Looked up from germline, CDR1 is SGHVS and CDR2 is FQNEAQ. V gave up 4 bases and J gave up 3 bases, with 25 bases separating them. The DNA of the CDR3 is TGTGCCAGCAGCTACGTTGGGGTCCCCAAATATTTTATCTACAATGAGCAGTTCTTC. It encodes CASSYVGVPKYFIYNEQFF.

The CDR3 DNA follows: TGTGCCAGCAGTTTACGGGGGGCGCGGGAGCAGTTCTTC. Translated: CASSLRGAREQFF. The chain carries TRBV28 and TRBJ2-1; possibly TRBD2 for D (7 bases). V lost 2 bases and J 10 bases, leaving 12 bases between the germline ends. Germline V lookup: CDR1 MDHEN, CDR2 SYDVKM. The CDR3 loop spans 13 amino acids. Full variable domain (outside the CDR3, taken from reference TRBV28 and TRBJ2-1): DVKVTQSSRYLVKRTGEKVFLECVQDMDHENMFWYRQDPGLGLRLIYFSYDVKMKEKGDIPEGYSVSREKKERFSLILESASTNQTSMYLCASSLRGAREQFFGPGTRLTVL.